The rows below give T cell receptor beta chains drawn from one sample of a study of shared clonotypes between healthy human individuals. Clones were read by immunoSEQ multiplex PCR, and TCRdb kept only the in-frame ones, dropping some. There are about 2.3 million clones in the sample; around 92% occur only once, and 0.37% lies in the top ten. Sequencing was performed on naive CD4+ T cells from PBMCs. All receptors derive from a man between 18 and 35 years old in good health. Some clones in this sample may be carry-over from other donors' samples. CDR3s include the opening cysteine and the closing phenylalanine or tryptophan. The order of the fields is J gene, clone size, V gene, D gene, CDR3 DNA, CDR3 protein. The D gene is left open where the match is weak. For some rows the clone size is stated as once, few or many, or as a class when expanded; others skip it.

TRBJ2-2 | . | TRBV28 | . | TGTGCCACCACAGTTTATCGGGGCGGGGAGCTGTTTTTT | CATTVYRGGELFF
TRBJ1-1 | . | TRBV2 | TRBD1 | TGTGCCAGCAGGACGGACAGGGCATCGGACACTGAAGCTTTCTTT | CASRTDRASDTEAFF
TRBJ2-1 | . | TRBV4-1 | . | TGCGCCAGCAGCCTTACCGCCAGGGCGGGTATTAACAATGAGCAGTTCTTC | CASSLTARAGINNEQFF
TRBJ1-4 | . | TRBV6-5 | . | TGTGCCAGCAGTTACTCGACCAGGCCCGAAAAACTGTTTTTT | CASSYSTRPEKLFF
TRBJ2-7 | . | TRBV11-2 | TRBD2 | TGTGCCAGCAGCCAACAACTAGCGGGAGGGGATGAGCAGTACTTC | CASSQQLAGGDEQYF
TRBJ2-3 | . | TRBV25-1 | . | TGTGCCAGCAGCGATTCGGGCACAGATACGCAGTATTTT | CASSDSGTDTQYF
TRBJ2-5 | . | TRBV5-1 | TRBD2 | TGCGCCAGCAGCTTGATCGGGGCTAGCGGGAGTCTAGAGACCCAGTACTTC | CASSLIGASGSLETQYF
TRBJ2-7 | . | TRBV9 | TRBD1 | TGTGCCAGCAGCGTTGGGACAGGGACCTACGAGCAGTACTTC | CASSVGTGTYEQYF
TRBJ1-1 | . | TRBV19 | . | TGTGCCAGTAGTATCTTGGGACAGAACACTGAAGCTTTCTTT | CASSILGQNTEAFF
TRBJ2-7 | . | TRBV6-1 | . | TGTGCCAGCAGTGAGGGACCCCGGGAGTACGAGCAGTACTTC | CASSEGPREYEQYF
TRBJ2-5 | . | TRBV11-2 | . | TGTGCCAGCAGCAAAGCCCCGGGAAAGCAGTACTTC | CASSKAPGKQYF
TRBJ2-7 | . | TRBV28 | . | TGTGCCAGCAGTTTATTCCTGCTTTCAAGGACGGCGTCCTACGAGCAGTACTTC | CASSLFLLSRTASYEQYF
TRBJ1-3 | . | TRBV4-1 | . | TGCGCCAGCAGCGACACAGTGACCTCTGGAAACACCATATATTTT | CASSDTVTSGNTIYF
TRBJ1-2 | . | TRBV28 | TRBD1 | TGTGCCAGCAGTTTAGGGGGACAGGCGAAAAACTACACCTTC | CASSLGGQAKNYTF
TRBJ2-7 | . | TRBV11-2 | . | TGTGCCAGCAGCTTGGAGGGCAGGGTCGTAGAGCAGTACTTC | CASSLEGRVVEQYF
TRBJ1-3 | . | TRBV6-6 | . | TGTGCCAGCAGTTACTCAGCCGGGAGCTCTGGAAACACCATATATTTT | CASSYSAGSSGNTIYF
TRBJ2-7 | . | TRBV28 | . | TGTGCCAGCACTCCAGCACAGGGCCCCAACGAGCAGTACTTC | CASTPAQGPNEQYF
TRBJ1-2 | . | TRBV2 | TRBD1 | TGTGCCAGCAAGCCGACAGGGGGTACTAACTATGGCTACACCTTC | CASKPTGGTNYGYTF
TRBJ1-4 | . | TRBV5-5 | . | TGTGCCAGCAGCTTGGGGGATACTAATGAAAAACTGTTTTTT | CASSLGDTNEKLFF
TRBJ1-1 | . | TRBV19 | TRBD1 | TGTGCCAGTAGTGGAGCCGGGACAGTGAACACTGAAGCTTTCTTT | CASSGAGTVNTEAFF
TRBJ1-5 | . | TRBV30 | . | TGTGCCTGGAGTAATCTAGGCGGTCAGCCCCAGCATTTT | CAWSNLGGQPQHF
TRBJ1-1 | . | TRBV9 | . | TGTGCCAGCAGCGTAGCGGTCGAATACCAAGCTTTCTTT | CASSVAVEYQAFF
TRBJ1-1 | few | TRBV28 | . | TGTGCCAGCAGTTTCAGGATGATTGAAGCTTTCTTT | CASSFRMIEAFF
TRBJ2-7 | . | TRBV7-3 | TRBD1 | TGTGCCAGCAGCCAGGACAGGTCCCACGAGCAGTACTTC | CASSQDRSHEQYF
TRBJ1-2 | . | TRBV7-2 | . | TGTGCCAGCAGCTTACGGAGCGATGGCTACACCTTC | CASSLRSDGYTF
TRBJ2-5 | . | TRBV11-2 | TRBD1 | TGTGCCAGCAGCCCTACAGGGGTTTGGGAGACCCAGTACTTC | CASSPTGVWETQYF